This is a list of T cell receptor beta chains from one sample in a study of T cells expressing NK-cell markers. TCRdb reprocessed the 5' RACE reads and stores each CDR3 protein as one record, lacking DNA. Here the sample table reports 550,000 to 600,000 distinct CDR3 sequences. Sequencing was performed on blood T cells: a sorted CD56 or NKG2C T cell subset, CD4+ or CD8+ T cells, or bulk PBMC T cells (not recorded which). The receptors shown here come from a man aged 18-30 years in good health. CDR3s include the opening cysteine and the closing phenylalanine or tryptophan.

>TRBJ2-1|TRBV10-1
CASSESPGTQFF
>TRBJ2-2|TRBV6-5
CASSPTRNTGELFF
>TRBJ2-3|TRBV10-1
CASSPDRGVTDTQYF
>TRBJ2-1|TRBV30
CACSRGLYNEQFF
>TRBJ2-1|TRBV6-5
CASSYGGLAGVVEQFF
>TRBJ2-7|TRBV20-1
CSVGGGGAKTYEQYF
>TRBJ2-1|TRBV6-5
CASSYRRGVSGNEQFF
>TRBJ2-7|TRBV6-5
CASSYWGYTYEQYF
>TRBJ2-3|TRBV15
CATSRATTSDTQYF
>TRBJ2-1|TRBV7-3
CASSLQQGGSYNEQFF
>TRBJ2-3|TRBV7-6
CASSSPSGETDTQYF
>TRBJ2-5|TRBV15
CATSRGIRDRAEETQYF
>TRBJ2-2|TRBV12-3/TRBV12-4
CASSHLAGSRAGELFF
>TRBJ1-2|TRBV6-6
CASSSRDRDGYTF